These T cell receptor beta chains were read from a single sample in a study of T cell responses to AZD1222 COVID-19 vaccine. Data came from immunoSEQ multiplex PCR; TCRdb stores just in-frame clones and leaves some out. The top ten hold about 3% of the sample, which has 86,000 or so clones, around nine tenths seen once. The sample was peripheral blood, taken on day 0 of AZD1222 vaccination. The receptors stem from an adult in good health. Each CDR3 is given with its conserved first and last residue. D genes are given only for firm matches. Where a row states a size, it is once, few, many or the class of an expanded clone; other rows omit it.

J gene	V gene	clone size	D gene	CDR3 protein	CDR3 DNA
TRBJ2-5	TRBV28	once	.	CASSYTSHRTQYF	TGTGCCAGCAGCTATACTAGCCATAGGACCCAGTACTTC
TRBJ1-2	TRBV9	.	.	CASSVAGHVGYTF	TGTGCCAGCAGCGTAGCAGGCCACGTAGGCTACACCTTC
TRBJ1-2	TRBV7-3	.	.	CASSLTAGRDGYTF	TGTGCCAGCAGCTTAACGGCGGGGAGGGATGGCTACACCTTC
TRBJ1-1	TRBV15	.	.	CATLPRFPRGDNTEAFF	TGTGCCACCCTCCCCCGTTTCCCCCGCGGGGATAACACTGAAGCTTTCTTT
TRBJ2-1	TRBV4-2	.	.	CASSQETGREKFF	TGTGCCAGCAGCCAGGAGACAGGGCGGGAAAAGTTCTTC
TRBJ1-1	TRBV3-1/TRBV3-2	.	TRBD1	CASSQGQGIMNTEAFF	TGTGCCAGCAGCCAAGGACAGGGGATAATGAACACTGAAGCTTTCTTT
TRBJ1-1	TRBV4-1	.	.	CASSQEGGRRTEAFF	TGCGCCAGCAGCCAAGAAGGGGGGCGTCGAACTGAAGCTTTCTTT
TRBJ2-4	TRBV5-1	.	TRBD1	CASSLRLGTGVAKNIQYF	TGCGCCAGCAGCTTGAGATTGGGGACAGGGGTAGCCAAAAACATTCAGTACTTC
TRBJ2-7	TRBV7-8	.	.	CASSLIRGQSNEQYF	TGTGCCAGCAGCTTAATTCGGGGGCAAAGCAACGAGCAGTACTTC
TRBJ2-7	TRBV5-3	.	.	CARSLGGSNYEQYF	TGTGCCAGAAGCCTGGGAGGCAGTAACTACGAGCAGTACTTC
TRBJ1-1	TRBV9	once	TRBD1	CASSLKTGWDTEAFF	TGTGCCAGCAGCTTAAAGACAGGGTGGGACACTGAAGCTTTCTTT
TRBJ2-5	TRBV27	.	TRBD2	CASSTLAGEETQYF	TGTGCCAGCAGTACCCTAGCGGGAGAAGAGACCCAGTACTTC
TRBJ2-2	TRBV7-6	.	.	CASSSPRGQGLVGELFF	TGTGCCAGCAGCTCACCCCGGGGCCAGGGCTTGGTCGGGGAGCTGTTTTTT
TRBJ2-7	TRBV27	.	.	CASSLSSGAGTATYEQYF	TGTGCCAGCAGTTTATCGTCAGGAGCCGGGACGGCTACCTACGAGCAGTACTTC
TRBJ1-1	TRBV30	.	.	CAWRKGSEAFF	TGTGCCTGGAGAAAGGGGTCTGAAGCTTTCTTT
TRBJ2-5	TRBV5-1	.	TRBD1	CASSFPQGNQETQYF	TGCGCCAGCAGCTTTCCACAGGGGAACCAAGAGACCCAGTACTTC
TRBJ1-3	TRBV11-2	.	.	CASSYRGPGNTIYF	TGTGCCAGCAGCTACCGGGGGCCTGGAAACACCATATATTTT
TRBJ1-4	TRBV18	.	.	CASSLHGVRGEKLFF	TGTGCCAGCTCACTTCACGGGGTTCGGGGGGAAAAACTGTTTTTT
TRBJ1-6	TRBV28	.	.	CASSQGYSPLHF	TGTGCCAGCAGCCAGGGGTACTCACCCCTCCACTTT
TRBJ2-7	TRBV5-1	.	.	CASSLVRGLEQYF	TGCGCCAGCAGCTTGGTTCGGGGTCTCGAGCAGTACTTC
TRBJ1-1	TRBV19	.	.	CASTKSGRMNTEAFF	TGTGCCAGCACAAAATCGGGACGGATGAACACTGAAGCTTTCTTT
TRBJ1-3	TRBV15	.	.	CATSRDIVGPNSGNTIYF	TGTGCCACCAGCAGAGATATCGTTGGTCCGAACTCTGGAAACACCATATATTTT
TRBJ1-5	TRBV6-5	.	TRBD1	CATGQGGGQPQHF	TGTGCCACCGGGCAGGGGGGAGGCCAGCCCCAGCATTTT
TRBJ2-7	TRBV4-1	.	.	CASSPRRSGGDYEQYF	TGCGCCAGCAGCCCCCGACGGTCGGGGGGCGACTACGAGCAGTACTTC
TRBJ1-2	TRBV3-1/TRBV3-2	once	.	CASSPLWDLSVYTF	TGTGCCAGCAGCCCGCTATGGGACCTCTCGGTCTACACCTTC
TRBJ1-4	TRBV25-1	.	.	CASSEWAGSNEKLFF	TGTGCCAGCAGTGAATGGGCAGGGAGTAATGAAAAACTGTTTTTT
TRBJ1-5	TRBV2	once	TRBD1	CASQGDGNQPQHF	TGTGCCAGCCAGGGGGACGGCAATCAGCCCCAGCATTTT
TRBJ1-4	TRBV18	.	.	CASSPRGSGATNEKLFF	TGTGCCAGCTCACCACGCGGGTCAGGGGCAACTAATGAAAAACTGTTTTTT
TRBJ1-2	TRBV5-4	.	TRBD1	CASSLKGAGGYTF	TGTGCCAGCAGCTTAAAGGGGGCTGGAGGCTACACCTTC
TRBJ2-7	TRBV19	.	TRBD1	CASAAGGQAYEQYF	TGTGCCAGTGCAGCAGGGGGTCAGGCCTACGAGCAGTACTTC
TRBJ1-6	TRBV28	.	.	CASSLWNSPLHF	TGTGCCAGCAGTTTGTGGAATTCACCCCTCCACTTT
TRBJ1-2	TRBV28	.	.	CASSLDLTYGYTF	TGTGCCAGCAGTTTAGACCTCACATATGGCTACACCTTC
TRBJ1-3	TRBV5-1	.	.	CASSRDISSSGNTIYF	TGCGCCAGCAGCAGAGATATAAGCAGCTCTGGAAACACCATATATTTT
TRBJ2-1	TRBV19	.	.	CASSIGANNEQFF	TGTGCCAGTAGTATAGGGGCGAACAATGAGCAGTTCTTC
TRBJ2-2	TRBV4-1	.	.	CASSRRVVSGELFF	TGCGCCAGCAGCCGCAGAGTGGTATCCGGGGAGCTGTTTTTT
TRBJ1-3	TRBV9	.	.	CASSSGSSGNTIYF	TGTGCCAGCAGCTCTGGAAGCTCTGGAAACACCATATATTTT
TRBJ2-7	TRBV10-1	.	TRBD1	CASSAGTGAEQYF	TGCGCCAGCAGTGCCGGGACAGGTGCCGAGCAGTACTTC
TRBJ1-2	TRBV18	few	.	CASSLDSNYGYTF	TGTGCCAGCTCACTGGACAGTAACTATGGCTACACCTTC
TRBJ1-1	TRBV18	.	TRBD1	CASSPGQGDLTEAFF	TGTGCCAGCTCACCGGGACAGGGGGATCTCACTGAAGCTTTCTTT
TRBJ2-7	TRBV9	.	.	CASSVGLAYEQYF	TGTGCCAGCAGCGTAGGACTAGCCTACGAGCAGTACTTC
TRBJ1-4	TRBV18	.	.	CASSNRTAYNEKLFF	TGTGCCAGCTCAAATAGGACAGCTTATAATGAAAAACTGTTTTTT
TRBJ1-5	TRBV28	.	TRBD1	CASSLQGEQPQHF	TGTGCCAGCAGTTTACAGGGGGAACAGCCCCAGCATTTT
TRBJ2-1	TRBV14	.	.	CASSQETESSYNEQFF	TGTGCCAGCAGCCAAGAGACGGAGAGCTCCTACAATGAGCAGTTCTTC
TRBJ1-2	TRBV7-9	.	TRBD1	CASSFRSPNRGGYGYTF	TGTGCCAGCAGCTTTCGATCACCGAACAGGGGCGGTTATGGCTACACCTTC
TRBJ2-7	TRBV28	once	.	CASRAPGAVSYEQYF	TGTGCCAGCAGAGCCCCGGGGGCGGTTTCCTACGAGCAGTACTTC
TRBJ1-2	TRBV9	.	TRBD1	CASSLGQGEGYGYTF	TGTGCCAGCAGCCTCGGACAGGGGGAAGGCTATGGCTACACCTTC
TRBJ1-2	TRBV5-1	.	.	CASSLQPGTNYGYTF	TGCGCCAGCAGCTTGCAGCCCGGGACTAACTATGGCTACACCTTC
TRBJ2-7	TRBV5-6	.	.	CASSLDLPIGEQYF	TGTGCCAGCAGCTTGGACTTACCTATAGGGGAGCAGTACTTC
TRBJ1-1	TRBV15	.	.	CATSPIGHPRTEAFF	TGTGCCACCAGCCCCATAGGGCACCCGAGGACTGAAGCTTTCTTT
TRBJ2-2	TRBV7-9	.	TRBD2	CASSLAGTGELFF	TGTGCCAGCAGCCTAGCGGGCACCGGGGAGCTGTTTTTT
TRBJ2-7	TRBV10-1	.	TRBD1	CASSDAGQGSEEQYF	TGCGCCAGCAGTGATGCCGGACAGGGGTCAGAAGAGCAGTACTTC
TRBJ1-1	TRBV27	.	.	CASSLSGGNTEAFF	TGTGCCAGCAGTTTATCCGGGGGGAACACTGAAGCTTTCTTT
TRBJ1-2	TRBV9	.	TRBD1	CASSAGQGNYGYTF	TGTGCCAGCAGCGCCGGACAGGGGAACTATGGCTACACCTTC
TRBJ1-1	TRBV29-1	once	.	CSVERSNTEAFF	TGCAGCGTTGAACGGAGCAACACTGAAGCTTTCTTT
TRBJ1-2	TRBV6-5	.	TRBD1	CASSYSDDRGGYTF	TGTGCCAGCAGTTACTCGGATGACAGGGGTGGCTACACCTTC
TRBJ2-7	TRBV5-1	.	.	CASSWDGGSYEQYF	TGCGCCAGCAGCTGGGACGGAGGCTCCTACGAGCAGTACTTC
TRBJ2-3	TRBV27	once	.	CASSSTTDTQYF	TGTGCCAGCAGTTCTACCACAGATACGCAGTATTTT
TRBJ1-1	TRBV2	.	.	CASSDRVQNTEAFF	TGTGCCAGCAGTGACCGGGTCCAGAACACTGAAGCTTTCTTT
TRBJ2-1	TRBV27	.	.	CASSPPGNEQFF	TGTGCCAGCAGTCCCCCCGGCAATGAGCAGTTCTTC